These 27 T cell receptor beta chains came from one sample sequenced in a study of blood T cell repertoires in COVID-19. The method was immunoSEQ multiplex PCR; TCRdb's version includes in-frame clones alone and lacks a portion of them. The data hold roughly 390,000 clones, with 85% observed a single time. Sequences were obtained from peripheral blood. Receptors were obtained from a woman aged 18-35 years with acute or convalescent COVID-19.

For this clone: In the same sample, other DNA sequences code for this CDR3. This chain joins TRBV7-3 and TRBJ1-5; 7 nucleotides agree with TRBD1. Germline CDR1 reads SGHTA; CDR2 reads FQGTGA. This CDR3 is built from 13 residues. Germline trimming cut 3 bases from V and 4 bases from J; bases unmatched to any gene: 0. CDR3 sequence reads: CASSLDRNQPQHF. CDR3 nucleotide sequence: TGTGCCAGCAGCTTGGACAGGAATCAGCCCCAGCATTTT.

This chain joins TRBV5-1 and TRBJ2-1; 14 positions agree with TRBD2. CDR1 is SGHRS, CDR2 YFSETQ, per germline. CDR3 length equals 15 residues. V gave up 5 bases and J gave up 6 bases; unmatched junction bases: 4. CDR3 residues: CASSVTSGRGNEQFF. DNA for the CDR3: TGCGCCAGCAGTGTGACTAGCGGGAGGGGCAATGAGCAGTTCTTC.

The chain combines TRBV29-1 with TRBJ1-2, with D unclear. This CDR3 has 11 amino acids. Trimming cost V 2 bases and J 5 bases, with 6 bases left between them. Germline V gene lookup returns CDR1 SQVTM and CDR2 ANQGSEA. The CDR3 region has the DNA TGCAGCGTTGAAACCGGGTATGGCTACACCTTC. Protein sequence: CSVETGYGYTF.

DNA of the CDR3: TGTGCCAGCAGCACTCCTTTGCAGGGGGTGGGAGAGACCCAGTACTTC. Its translation: CASSTPLQGVGETQYF. This sequence joins TRBV9 and TRBJ2-5, with 7 nucleotides matching TRBD1. Germline values: CDR1 SGDLS, CDR2 YYNGEE. This CDR3 has 16 amino acids. J lost 4 bases, V lost 4 bases, and 13 bases had no gene match.

The chain is built from TRBV15 and TRBJ1-4, with a tentative D call TRBD1 (5 bases). This CDR3 spans 14 amino acids. CDR1 and CDR2 from the germline V gene are LNHNV and YYDKDF (reference sequence). Trimming took 6 bases from V and 7 from J, leaving 15 bases between them. The CDR3 region is CATRIQEMGEKLFF. DNA of the CDR3: TGTGCCACCAGAATACAGGAAATGGGTGAAAAACTGTTTTTT.

The table lists this clone with a count of one. The chain combines TRBV13 with TRBJ2-6; D gene unclear. The V end was cut by 0 bases, the J end by 2 bases, with 11 bases between. Germline loops: CDR1 PRHDT, CDR2 FYEKMQ (reference sequence). The CDR3 spans 17 residues. The chain's CDR3 is CASSLGGATPGANVLTF. CDR3 coding DNA: TGTGCCAGCAGCTTAGGTGGAGCCACTCCTGGGGCCAACGTCCTGACTTTC.

This sequence joins TRBV19 and TRBJ1-2, with D uncertain. This CDR3 spans 14 amino acids. CDR1 is LNHDA and CDR2 is SQIVND in the germline V gene (reference sequence). V lost 3 bases, J lost 3 bases, and 11 bases lay in between. This chain's CDR3 is CASSMRGSDYGYTF. The CDR3 DNA reads as TGTGCCAGTAGTATGCGGGGATCCGACTATGGCTACACCTTC.

J is TRBJ2-4 and V is TRBV9, with no clear D. V lost 3 bases, J lost 8 bases, and 15 bases lay in between. This CDR3 is built from 14 residues. In germline, CDR1 is SGDLS, CDR2 YYNGEE. The CDR3 bases are TGTGCCAGCAGCGCAGAGACGGTGGCGGACATTCAGTACTTC. Its translation: CASSAETVADIQYF.

This clone appeared a single time. The J gene is TRBJ1-1, the V gene TRBV19; no clear D gene. The CDR3 is made up of 11 amino acids. CDR1 and CDR2 (germline): LNHDA, SQIVND (reference sequence). Trimming removed 6 bases from V and 7 bases from J, with 9 bases in between. Written as DNA, the CDR3 is TGTGCCAGTAGGATATCCCATGAAGCTTTCTTT. Residues: CASRISHEAFF.

Notes on this clone: Other DNA sequences in the same sample also yield this CDR3. The rearrangement uses TRBV9 and TRBJ2-7, with D unclear. This CDR3 is 14 amino acids long. Trimming cost V 0 bases and J 2 bases, with 9 bases left between them. Germline V gene data show CDR1 as SGDLS and CDR2 as YYNGEE. The CDR3 protein is CASSVGGSPYEQYF. DNA of the CDR3: TGTGCCAGCAGCGTAGGCGGATCACCCTACGAGCAGTACTTC. The whole variable domain, filled in from reference TRBV9 and TRBJ2-7, reads DSGVTQTPKHLITATGQRVTLRCSPRSGDLSVYWYQQSLDQGLQFLIQYYNGEERAKGNILERFSAQQFPDLHSELNLSSLELGDSALYFCASSVGGSPYEQYFGPGTRLTVT.

J is TRBJ2-7 and V is TRBV6-5, with D unresolved. Trimming took 4 bases from V and 3 from J, leaving 4 bases between them. CDR3 size: 11 residues. Germline CDR1 is MNHEY and CDR2 is SVGAGI. CDR3 sequence: CASSSLYEQYF. CDR3 DNA sequence: TGTGCCAGCAGTTCACTCTACGAGCAGTACTTC.

CDR3: CASGLAAGADEKLFF. The CDR3 DNA is TGTGCTAGTGGTTTGGCAGCGGGGGCTGATGAAAAACTGTTTTTT. This chain links TRBV12-5 with TRBJ1-4; weak D call: TRBD1 (6 bases). CDR1 is LGHNT, CDR2 FRNRAP, per germline. There are 15 residues in the CDR3. V was pared by 1 base and J by 6 bases, with 12 bases between.

This clone was seen just once. The V and J genes are TRBV3-1 (or the pseudogene TRBV3-2) and TRBJ2-7; 8 bases line up with TRBD1. V dropped 1 base and J dropped 9; count of bases not matched to a gene: 2. Germline V gives CDR1 LGHDT, CDR2 YNNKEL (reference sequence). This CDR3 region has 12 residues. The chain's CDR3 is CASSQADRGQYF. In DNA, the CDR3 is TGTGCCAGCAGCCAAGCCGACAGGGGGCAGTACTTC.

This clone appeared a single time. The genes are TRBV20-1 and TRBJ1-3; unclear D gene. Germline V lookup: CDR1 DFQATT, CDR2 SNEGSKA (reference sequence). V lost 3 bases and J 0 bases, leaving 6 bases between the germline ends. This CDR3 comprises 13 residues. The chain's CDR3 is CSASQDSGNTIYF. The CDR3 DNA reads TGCAGTGCTAGTCAGGACTCTGGAAACACCATATATTTT.

V gene TRBV5-1 combines with J gene TRBJ2-7, with TRBD1 as a possible D gene (6 bases). Trimming took 0 bases from V and 4 from J, leaving 17 bases between them. This CDR3 is built from 16 residues. Germline CDR1 and CDR2: SGHRS and YFSETQ. This CDR3 reads CASSLVPTGNLYEQYF. Written as DNA, the CDR3 is TGCGCCAGCAGCTTGGTTCCAACAGGGAATTTATACGAGCAGTACTTC.

This sequence joins TRBV11-2 and TRBJ1-3, with D possibly matching TRBD1 (5 bases). Germline V gene lookup returns CDR1 SGHAT and CDR2 FQNNGV. The CDR3 covers 15 residues. Trimming stripped 5 bases from V and 1 base from J, with 12 bases between. As DNA, the CDR3 is TGTGCCAGCAGCATCACGGACACTTCTGGAAACACCATATATTTT. This translates into CASSITDTSGNTIYF. The complete variable domain, with remaining parts taken from reference TRBV11-2 and TRBJ1-3, reads EAGVAQSPRYKIIEKRQSVAFWCNPISGHATLYWYQQILGQGPKLLIQFQNNGVVDDSQLPKDRFSAERLKGVDSTLKIQPAKLEDSAVYLCASSITDTSGNTIYFGEGSWLTVV.

The CDR3 bases are TGTGCCAGCAGCGTAGGGACAGGGGGTGGCTACACCTTC. It translates to CASSVGTGGGYTF. The rearrangement uses TRBV9 and TRBJ1-2; TRBD1 matches at 10 bases. Germline V gene lookup returns CDR1 SGDLS and CDR2 YYNGEE. V was clipped by 0 bases and J by 7 bases; unmatched bases: 0. The CDR3 loop spans 13 amino acids. Full variable domain (missing parts from reference TRBV9 and TRBJ1-2): DSGVTQTPKHLITATGQRVTLRCSPRSGDLSVYWYQQSLDQGLQFLIQYYNGEERAKGNILERFSAQQFPDLHSELNLSSLELGDSALYFCASSVGTGGGYTFGSGTRLTVV.

The CDR3 DNA sequence: TGTGCCAGCGGGGACACCTGGAGTACCGGGGAGCTGTTTTTT. Translated, it gives CASGDTWSTGELFF. The J gene is TRBJ2-2, the V gene TRBV2; weak D call: TRBD1 (6 bases). Germline CDR1 and CDR2: SNHLY and FYNNEI. V lost 8 bases, J lost 5 bases, and 15 bases lay in between. The CDR3 length is 14 residues.

This clone was counted a few times. The chain is built from TRBV19 and TRBJ1-4, with a possible D match to TRBD1 (5 bases). V was trimmed by 6 bases and J by 6 bases, leaving 20 bases between them. This CDR3 is built from 16 residues. Germline-derived CDR1 and CDR2 are LNHDA and SQIVND (reference sequence). CDR3 protein: CASSTISRGGDEKLFF. As DNA, the CDR3 is TGTGCCAGTAGCACAATCAGCCGTGGGGGGGATGAAAAACTGTTTTTT.

This clone has just a few counts. The chain employs TRBV30 and TRBJ2-7; 8 bases line up with TRBD2. This CDR3 contains 12 residues. Germline lookup yields CDR1 GTSNPN and CDR2 SVGIG (reference sequence). V dropped 4 bases and J dropped 7; count of bases not matched to a gene: 6. This CDR3 reads CAWNSGGLEQYF. In nucleotides, the CDR3 is TGTGCCTGGAATTCGGGGGGGTTAGAGCAGTACTTC.

J is TRBJ1-2 and V is TRBV4-2, with 7 bases matching TRBD1. The CDR3 totals 15 residues. J gave up 2 bases and V 1 base, and 4 bases lay outside the gene matches. Germline V gene data show CDR1 as LGHNA and CDR2 as YNFKEQ. CDR3 residues: CASSQARGENYGYTF. CDR3 sequence (DNA): TGTGCCAGCAGCCAAGCCAGGGGGGAGAACTATGGCTACACCTTC.

The rearrangement uses TRBV5-1 and TRBJ2-3; D might be TRBD1 (5 bases). Germline V gene sequence: CDR1 SGHRS, CDR2 YFSETQ. Between the trimmed V and J ends, which lost 0 bases and 15 bases, there was a span of 14 bases. The CDR3 has 12 amino acids. The CDR3, as DNA: TGCGCCAGCAGCTTGGGAGGCACAGGCGTCTATTTT. This translates into CASSLGGTGVYF.

The J gene is TRBJ2-7, the V gene TRBV6-1, with unresolved D. The CDR3 has 11 residues. Trimming pared 3 bases from V and 3 bases from J, leaving 3 bases between. Looked up from germline, CDR1 is MNHNS and CDR2 is SASEGT. The CDR3 loop reads CASSDSYEQYF. The DNA for the CDR3 is TGTGCCAGCAGTGACAGCTACGAGCAGTACTTC.

Only one count was recorded for this clone. DNA of the CDR3: TGTGCCAGCAGCCCCGGGACTAGCGGGGACAATGAGCAGTTCTTC. It specifies CASSPGTSGDNEQFF. The chain has TRBV6-5 and TRBJ2-1; 13 positions agree with TRBD2. V lost 6 bases to trimming and J lost 5 bases; unmatched junction nucleotides: 4. There are 15 residues in the CDR3. Germline V gene lookup returns CDR1 MNHEY and CDR2 SVGAGI.

J is TRBJ2-2 and V is TRBV7-9; D gene ambiguous. V lost 5 bases and J lost 2, with 9 bases in between. Germline CDR1 is SEHNR and CDR2 is FQNEAQ (reference sequence). The CDR3 totals 14 residues. In nucleotides, the CDR3 is TGTGCCAGCAGCCCTGACACCAACACCGGGGAGCTGTTTTTT. Its translation is CASSPDTNTGELFF.

The V call is TRBV6-1, the J call TRBJ1-6, with a possible D match to TRBD1 (5 bases). Between the trimmed V and J ends, which lost 3 bases and 8 bases, there was a span of 14 bases. Germline V CDR1 and CDR2: MNHNS, SASEGT. The CDR3 is made up of 15 amino acids. CDR3 region: CASSDPSGGDSPLHF. The CDR3 coding sequence is TGTGCCAGCAGTGACCCATCCGGAGGGGATTCACCCCTCCACTTT.

This chain joins TRBV5-1 and TRBJ2-2, with a tentative D call TRBD1 (6 bases). The germline V gene encodes CDR1 SGHRS and CDR2 YFSETQ. The germline V and J ends were trimmed by 1 base and 5 bases, with 12 bases remaining between them. The CDR3 totals 15 residues. CDR3 nucleotides: TGCGCCAGCAGCTTGACGCCAGGGGAAACCGGGGAGCTGTTTTTT. As protein: CASSLTPGETGELFF.